This T cell receptor beta chain is drawn from a study of OX40 agonist ivuxolimab in advanced cancers. At the level of the study: The patients received agonistic anti-OX40 (CD134) antibody ivuxolimab. Patients with hepatocellular carcinoma, melanoma, renal cell or head and neck cancer made up the dose-escalation patients.

The study's findings and limits: CD4+ and CD8+ blood T cells expanded clonally by week 6 at 0.1 to 3.0 mg/kg. Normalized expansion of T-cell clones was also low for some nonresponders.

About this clone: Its specificity is not known.

The length of the CDR3 is 14 residues. Trimming removed 0 bases from V and 5 bases from J, with 10 bases in between. Looked up from germline, CDR1 is LNHDA and CDR2 is SQIVND (reference sequence). Some clones are missing from TCRdb's copy, which holds only in-frame ones; the method was immunoSEQ multiplex PCR. The sample lists some 70,000 clones; 65% to 90% were seen once. The starting material was CD4+ or CD8+ T cells sorted from blood, obtained in a trial of the OX40 agonist ivuxolimab. The gene calls are TRBV19 and TRBJ1-1; D is possibly TRBD1 (5 bases). This receptor was obtained from an adult with an advanced solid tumor such as melanoma, head and neck, liver or kidney cancer. The CDR3 sequence: CASSIDSGGTEAFF. The CDR3 DNA reads TGTGCCAGTAGTATAGACAGCGGGGGAACTGAAGCTTTCTTT.